This T cell receptor (beta chain) was retrieved from a study of cytomegalovirus exposure and HLA in healthy donors. Study-wide points: Earlier findings revealed that most TCR beta V segments proved productive either about 90% or about 30% of the time.

For this clone: The antigen remains unidentified.

Primers: 60 Vbeta forward and 13 Jbeta reverse. Method: immunoSEQ multiplex PCR; TCRdb's copy keeps in-frame clones and lacks some. The table has 120,000 to 150,000 clones, about three fifths seen once. V was pared by 4 bases and J by 8 bases, with 15 bases of the junction left unmatched. The CDR3 totals 16 residues. Per the germline V gene, CDR1 is SGHRS and CDR2 is YFSETQ. This chain links TRBV5-1 with TRBJ2-1; 7 bases are a match to TRBD2. The sample was PBMCs. This TCR came from a woman in her thirties in good health and CMV-seropositive. The CDR3 loop reads CASSMVGREVKDEQFF. Here the CDR3 DNA reads TGCGCCAGCAGCATGGTGGGGAGGGAGGTAAAGGATGAGCAGTTCTTC. Drawing the rest from reference TRBV5-1 and TRBJ2-1, the complete variable domain is KAGVTQTPRYLIKTRGQQVTLSCSPISGHRSVSWYQQTPGQGLQFLFEYFSETQRNKGNFPGRFSGRQFSNSRSEMNVSTLELGDSALYLCASSMVGREVKDEQFFGPGTRLTVL.